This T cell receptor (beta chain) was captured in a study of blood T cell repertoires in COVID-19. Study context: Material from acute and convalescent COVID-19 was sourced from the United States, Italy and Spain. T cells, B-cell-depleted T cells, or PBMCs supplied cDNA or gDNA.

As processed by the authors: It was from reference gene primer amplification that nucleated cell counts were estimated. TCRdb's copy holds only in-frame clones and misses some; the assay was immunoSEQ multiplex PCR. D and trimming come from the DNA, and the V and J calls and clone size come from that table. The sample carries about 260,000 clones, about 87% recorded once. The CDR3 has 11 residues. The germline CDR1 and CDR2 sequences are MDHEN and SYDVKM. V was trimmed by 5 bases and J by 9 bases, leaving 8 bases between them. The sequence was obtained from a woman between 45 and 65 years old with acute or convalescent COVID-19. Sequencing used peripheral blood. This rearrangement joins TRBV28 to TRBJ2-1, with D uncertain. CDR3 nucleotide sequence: TGTGCCAGCAGTACCTATAGTGAGCAGTTCTTC. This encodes CASSTYSEQFF.